This entry describes one T cell receptor beta chain. Antigen: not known. This CDR3 has 16 residues. Germline assignment: CDR1 LGHNA and CDR2 YNFKEQ. With V trimmed by 0 bases and J by 0 bases, 5 bases remained unmatched. These data are taken from a study of cytomegalovirus exposure and HLA in healthy donors. Looking at the study overall: Unique TCRs numbering some 93 million, obtained from HLA-typed donors, made up an early data release. Study conclusions and caveats: Later analysis placed DRB1 highest and HLA-C lowest in TCR association rates, which differed by HLA locus.

The study ran its PCR with 60 Vbeta and 13 Jbeta primers. Clones were read by immunoSEQ multiplex PCR, and TCRdb kept only the in-frame ones, dropping some. The sample lists under 200,000 clones; 65% to 90% were seen once. The sequenced material came from PBMCs. This TCR came from a human donor in good health. The J gene is TRBJ2-7, the V gene TRBV4-2; 7 bases line up with TRBD1. CDR3 sequence reads: CASSQDRGQDSYEQYF. CDR3 nucleotides: TGTGCCAGCAGCCAAGATAGGGGGCAGGACTCCTACGAGCAGTACTTC.